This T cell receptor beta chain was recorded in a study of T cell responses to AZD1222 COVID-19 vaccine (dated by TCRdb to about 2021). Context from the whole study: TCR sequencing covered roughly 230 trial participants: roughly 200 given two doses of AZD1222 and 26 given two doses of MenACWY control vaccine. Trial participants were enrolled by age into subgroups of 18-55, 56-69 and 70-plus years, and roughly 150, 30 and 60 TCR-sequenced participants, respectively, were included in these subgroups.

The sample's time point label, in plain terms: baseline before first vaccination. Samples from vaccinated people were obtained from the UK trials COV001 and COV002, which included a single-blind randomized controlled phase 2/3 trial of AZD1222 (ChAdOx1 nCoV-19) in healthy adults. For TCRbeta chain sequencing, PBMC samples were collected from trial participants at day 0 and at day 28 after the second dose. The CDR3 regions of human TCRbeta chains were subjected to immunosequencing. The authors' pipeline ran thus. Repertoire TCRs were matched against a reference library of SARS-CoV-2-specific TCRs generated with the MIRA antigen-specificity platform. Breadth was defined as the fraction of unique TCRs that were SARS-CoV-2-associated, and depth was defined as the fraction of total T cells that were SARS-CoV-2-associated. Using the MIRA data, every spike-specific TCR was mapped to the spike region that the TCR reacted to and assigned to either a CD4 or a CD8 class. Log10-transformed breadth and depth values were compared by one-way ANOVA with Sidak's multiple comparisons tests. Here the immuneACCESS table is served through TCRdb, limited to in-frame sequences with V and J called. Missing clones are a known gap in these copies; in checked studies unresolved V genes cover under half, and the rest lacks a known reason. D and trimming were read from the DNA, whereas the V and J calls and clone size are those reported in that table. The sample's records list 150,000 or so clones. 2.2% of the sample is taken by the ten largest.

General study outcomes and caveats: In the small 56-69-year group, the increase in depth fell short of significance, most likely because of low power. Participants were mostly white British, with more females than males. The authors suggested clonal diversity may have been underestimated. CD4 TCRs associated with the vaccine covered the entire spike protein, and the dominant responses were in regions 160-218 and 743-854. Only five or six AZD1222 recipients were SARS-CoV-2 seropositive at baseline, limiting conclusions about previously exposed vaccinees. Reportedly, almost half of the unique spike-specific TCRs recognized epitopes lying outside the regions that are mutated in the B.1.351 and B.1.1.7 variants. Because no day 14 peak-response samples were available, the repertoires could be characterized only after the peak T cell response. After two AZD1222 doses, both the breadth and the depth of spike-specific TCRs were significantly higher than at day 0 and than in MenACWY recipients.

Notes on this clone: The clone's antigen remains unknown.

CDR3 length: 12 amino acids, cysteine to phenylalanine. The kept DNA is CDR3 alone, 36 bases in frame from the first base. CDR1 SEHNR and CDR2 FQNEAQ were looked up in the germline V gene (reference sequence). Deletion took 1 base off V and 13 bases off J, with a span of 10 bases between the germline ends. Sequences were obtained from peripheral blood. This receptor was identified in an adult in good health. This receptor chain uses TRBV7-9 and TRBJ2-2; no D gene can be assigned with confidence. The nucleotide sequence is TGTGCCAGCAGCTTAGTCGGCGTAACGCTGTTTTTT. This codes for CASSLVGVTLFF.